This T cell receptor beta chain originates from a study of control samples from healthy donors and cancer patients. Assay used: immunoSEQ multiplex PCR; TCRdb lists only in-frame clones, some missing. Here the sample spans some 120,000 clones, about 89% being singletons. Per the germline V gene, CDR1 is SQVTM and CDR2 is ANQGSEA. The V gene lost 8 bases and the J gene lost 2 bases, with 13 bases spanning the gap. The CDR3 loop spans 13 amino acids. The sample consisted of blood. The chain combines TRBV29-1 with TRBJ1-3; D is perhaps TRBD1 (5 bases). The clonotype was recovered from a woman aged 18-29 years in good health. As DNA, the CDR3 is TGCAGCAGGGGTCAGGGAACTGGAAACACCATATATTTT. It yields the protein CSRGQGTGNTIYF.